One sample yielded the 2 T cell receptor beta chains listed below, sequenced in a study of immune cell composition in non-small cell lung cancer. Here immunoSEQ multiplex PCR was the method, and the copy in TCRdb shows in-frame clones only, minus some. The sample contains fewer than 6,500 clones, about 80% of which appear only once. The sequencing sample was made of lung tumor tissue. These receptors all come from a human donor with non-small cell lung cancer.

CDR3 coding DNA: TGTGCCAGCAGTTACTGGGGGGGCGAAGGTTCACCCCTCCACTTT. Amino acids: CASSYWGGEGSPLHF. This chain connects TRBV6-5 to TRBJ1-6; tentative D call: TRBD1 (6 bases). Per germline, CDR1 MNHEY and CDR2 SVGAGI. CDR3 size: 15 residues. V lost 1 base and J lost 9, with 13 bases in between.

The rearrangement uses TRBV28 and TRBJ1-5, with 10 nucleotides matching TRBD1. This CDR3 is built from 16 residues. V dropped 4 bases and J dropped 1; count of bases not matched to a gene: 4. CDR1 is MDHEN and CDR2 is SYDVKM in the germline V gene. For the CDR3, the DNA is TGTGCCAGCAGTTACTGGACAGGGGGGAGCAATCAGCCCCAGCATTTT. This encodes CASSYWTGGSNQPQHF.